The rows below give T cell receptor beta chains drawn from one sample of a study of T cells in Graves' hyperthyroidism and ophthalmopathy. TCRdb called the multiplex PCR reads again in MiXCR, with one record for every CDR3 protein. The data hold around 100,000 distinct CDR3 sequences, with about 45% observed a single time. The sequenced sample consisted of blood. The receptors shown here come from a man aged 40-49 years with Graves' hyperthyroidism. The CDR3 runs from the conserved cysteine through the conserved F or W. A D gene is named only where the DNA matches it firmly. Clone size is shown for a subset of rows, as once, few, many or a class of expanded clone.

J: TRBJ2-5
size: many
D: TRBD2
V: TRBV7-2
CDR3: CASSSSLAGGLETQYF
DNA: TGTGCCAGCAGTTCCAGTCTAGCGGGAGGTTTGGAGACCCAGTACTTC

J: TRBJ2-3
size: many
D: -
V: TRBV20-1
CDR3: CSAPLVSDTQYF
DNA: TGCAGTGCTCCCCTAGTCTCAGATACGCAGTATTTT

J: TRBJ1-1
size: -
D: -
V: TRBV20-1
CDR3: CSAPTGGVNTEAFF
DNA: TGCAGTGCACCAACTGGGGGTGTGAACACTGAAGCTTTCTTT

J: TRBJ2-7
size: many
D: -
V: TRBV11-3
CDR3: CASSLDRGAGEQYF
DNA: TGTGCCAGCAGCTTAGATCGTGGTGCCGGCGAGCAGTACTTC

J: TRBJ2-3
size: many
D: TRBD2
V: TRBV12-3/TRBV12-4
CDR3: CASSLTSGRTDTQYF
DNA: TGTGCCAGCAGCTTGACTAGCGGGAGAACGGATACGCAGTATTTT

J: TRBJ1-1
size: -
D: TRBD1
V: TRBV2
CDR3: CVSKRQGWGTEAFF
DNA: TGTGTCAGCAAACGACAGGGATGGGGGACTGAAGCTTTCTTT

J: TRBJ2-5
size: -
D: TRBD2
V: TRBV19
CDR3: CASSDFTSGGVIGETQYF
DNA: TGTGCCAGTAGTGATTTCACTAGCGGGGGGGTGATCGGGGAGACCCAGTACTTC

J: TRBJ2-2
size: many
D: -
V: TRBV25-1
CDR3: CASRLTDGNGELFF
DNA: TGTGCCAGCAGATTGACAGACGGGAACGGGGAGCTGTTTTTT

J: TRBJ2-5
size: many
D: TRBD1
V: TRBV11-3
CDR3: CASKAGGQETQYF
DNA: TGTGCCAGCAAGGCAGGGGGCCAAGAGACCCAGTACTTC

J: TRBJ1-1
size: many
D: TRBD1
V: TRBV19
CDR3: CASSMRTGQGNTEAFF
DNA: TGTGCCAGTAGTATGAGGACAGGTCAGGGGAACACTGAAGCTTTCTTT

J: TRBJ2-7
size: many
D: -
V: TRBV7-2
CDR3: CASSLQAYEQYF
DNA: TGTGCCAGCAGCTTACAGGCCTACGAGCAGTACTTC

J: TRBJ1-5
size: many
D: TRBD1
V: TRBV2
CDR3: CASHRGISNQPQHF
DNA: TGTGCCAGTCACAGGGGGATCTCCAATCAGCCCCAGCATTTT

J: TRBJ2-5
size: -
D: -
V: TRBV20-1
CDR3: CSVPRGGQETQYF
DNA: TGCAGTGTTCCGAGGGGGGGACAAGAGACCCAGTACTTC

J: TRBJ2-3
size: many
D: -
V: TRBV2
CDR3: CASKGYPPTDTQYF
DNA: TGTGCCAGCAAGGGCTACCCTCCCACAGATACGCAGTATTTT

J: TRBJ1-2
size: -
D: TRBD1
V: TRBV7-8
CDR3: CASSPTGGTGNTF
DNA: TGTGCCAGCAGCCCAACAGGGGGCACTGGAAACACCTTC

J: TRBJ2-3
size: -
D: -
V: TRBV7-8
CDR3: CASSQGRGTDTQYF
DNA: TGTGCCAGCAGTCAGGGGAGGGGCACAGATACGCAGTATTTT

J: TRBJ1-1
size: many
D: -
V: TRBV4-3
CDR3: CASSQETDNTEAFF
DNA: TGCGCCAGCAGCCAAGAAACAGATAACACTGAAGCTTTCTTT

J: TRBJ1-2
size: -
D: TRBD1
V: TRBV30
CDR3: CATAGTGGVNYGYTF
DNA: TGTGCCACAGCCGGGACAGGGGGAGTAAACTATGGCTACACCTTC

J: TRBJ2-3
size: -
D: TRBD2
V: TRBV7-2
CDR3: CASSPAQVAGSTDTHYF
DNA: TGTGCCAGCAGCCCAGCCCAGGTAGCGGGCAGCACAGATACGCATTATTTT

J: TRBJ1-6
size: -
D: TRBD1
V: TRBV2
CDR3: CASSARTGFNSPLHF
DNA: TGTGCCAGCAGTGCCCGGACAGGGTTTAATTCACCCCTCCACTTT

J: TRBJ1-1
size: -
D: -
V: TRBV18
CDR3: CASSPSSRALVNTEAFF
DNA: TGTGCCAGCTCACCATCCTCTCGGGCCCTAGTGAACACTGAAGCTTTCTTT

J: TRBJ1-2
size: -
D: TRBD1
V: TRBV25-1
CDR3: CASSETGTGGGYGYTF
DNA: TGTGCCAGCAGTGAAACCGGGACAGGCGGGGGCTATGGCTACACCTTC

J: TRBJ2-7
size: few
D: TRBD1
V: TRBV6-1
CDR3: CASSEPFRGQGSLMQYF
DNA: TGTGCCAGCAGTGAACCTTTTCGGGGACAGGGCTCCCTAATGCAGTACTTC

J: TRBJ1-1
size: many
D: -
V: TRBV20-1
CDR3: CSAAGANTEAFF
DNA: TGCAGTGCTGCTGGGGCGAACACTGAAGCTTTCTTT

J: TRBJ2-5
size: few
D: TRBD2
V: TRBV3-1
CDR3: CASKGERGGRMAQYF
DNA: TGTGCCAGCAAGGGCGAGCGGGGGGGCAGGATGGCCCAGTACTTC

J: TRBJ1-1
size: many
D: TRBD1
V: TRBV5-8
CDR3: CASSPTDRALTEAFF
DNA: TGTGCCAGCAGCCCAACCGACAGGGCCCTCACTGAAGCTTTCTTT

J: TRBJ2-2
size: many
D: -
V: TRBV5-8
CDR3: CASAEIAYSGGGELFF
DNA: TGTGCCAGCGCGGAAATAGCCTACTCCGGGGGCGGGGAGCTGTTTTTT

J: TRBJ2-7
size: -
D: TRBD1
V: TRBV29-1
CDR3: CSVLTGGGYKQYF
DNA: TGCAGCGTGCTGACAGGGGGAGGCTACAAGCAGTACTTC

J: TRBJ2-2
size: -
D: -
V: TRBV9
CDR3: CASSVGGSGELFF
DNA: TGTGCCAGCAGCGTAGGGGGTAGCGGGGAGCTGTTTTTT

J: TRBJ1-6
size: -
D: TRBD1
V: TRBV2
CDR3: CASSYRGRVHF
DNA: TGTGCCAGCAGTTACAGGGGGCGAGTCCACTTT

J: TRBJ1-1
size: -
D: -
V: TRBV5-1
CDR3: CASSKGTGFGPNTEAFF
DNA: TGCGCCAGCAGCAAAGGTACAGGGTTCGGACCGAACACTGAAGCTTTCTTT

J: TRBJ2-5
size: many
D: TRBD2
V: TRBV6-2/TRBV6-3
CDR3: CASSYSGSGETQYF
DNA: TGTGCCAGCAGTTACTCCGGTAGCGGGGAGACCCAGTACTTC

J: TRBJ2-3
size: -
D: TRBD2
V: TRBV2
CDR3: CASSEERGDTQYF
DNA: TGTGCCAGCAGTGAAGAGCGGGGAGATACGCAGTATTTT

J: TRBJ2-7
size: many
D: -
V: TRBV9
CDR3: CASSATGYEQYF
DNA: TGTGCCAGCAGCGCGACAGGATACGAGCAGTACTTC

J: TRBJ2-7
size: -
D: TRBD2
V: TRBV20-1
CDR3: CSARPSGIYEQYF
DNA: TGCAGTGCTAGACCTAGCGGGATCTACGAGCAGTACTTC

J: TRBJ2-7
size: many
D: -
V: TRBV7-6
CDR3: CASSPSGRLDYEQYF
DNA: TGTGCCAGCAGCCCCTCTGGCAGGCTAGACTACGAGCAGTACTTC

J: TRBJ1-5
size: -
D: TRBD1
V: TRBV2
CDR3: CASSSRWDRWQPPQHF
DNA: TGTGCCAGCAGCTCCCGCTGGGACAGGTGGCAACCGCCCCAGCATTTT

J: TRBJ2-7
size: few
D: -
V: TRBV18
CDR3: CASSPLAVTYEQYF
DNA: TGTGCCAGCTCACCACTAGCGGTCACCTACGAGCAGTACTTC

J: TRBJ2-7
size: -
D: TRBD1
V: TRBV7-9
CDR3: CASSSETGMDEQYF
DNA: TGTGCCAGCAGCTCCGAGACAGGGATGGACGAGCAGTACTTC

J: TRBJ1-5
size: -
D: TRBD1
V: TRBV14
CDR3: CAGIQGNQPQHF
DNA: TGTGCCGGCATACAGGGGAATCAGCCCCAGCATTTT

J: TRBJ2-5
size: -
D: TRBD2
V: TRBV2
CDR3: CASRVTSGGAETQYF
DNA: TGTGCCAGCAGGGTAACTAGCGGGGGGGCGGAGACCCAGTACTTC

J: TRBJ2-3
size: -
D: -
V: TRBV7-8
CDR3: CASSFDGGTQYF
DNA: TGTGCCAGCAGCTTCGACGGGGGTACGCAGTATTTT

J: TRBJ2-2
size: few
D: TRBD1
V: TRBV4-1
CDR3: CASSQRDRVTGELFF
DNA: TGCGCCAGCAGCCAAAGGGACAGGGTCACCGGAGAGCTGTTTTTT

J: TRBJ1-2
size: -
D: TRBD1
V: TRBV10-3
CDR3: CAISEGTGLPGGYTF
DNA: TGTGCCATCAGTGAGGGGACAGGGCTACCGGGAGGCTACACCTTC

J: TRBJ2-3
size: -
D: -
V: TRBV15
CDR3: CATSSPGYNEQYF
DNA: TGTGCCACCAGCAGCCCCGGCTACAATGAGCAGTATTTT

J: TRBJ2-7
size: -
D: TRBD1
V: TRBV20-1
CDR3: CSARSGTGHGEQYF
DNA: TGCAGTGCGCGCTCCGGGACAGGGCATGGCGAGCAGTACTTC

J: TRBJ2-7
size: many
D: TRBD1
V: TRBV20-1
CDR3: CSASYRGSSYEQYF
DNA: TGCAGTGCTAGTTACAGGGGTAGCTCCTACGAGCAGTACTTC

J: TRBJ2-3
size: -
D: -
V: TRBV7-9
CDR3: CASSERGGATDTQYF
DNA: TGTGCCAGCAGTGAAAGGGGGGGCGCCACAGATACGCAGTATTTT

J: TRBJ2-3
size: -
D: TRBD2
V: TRBV2
CDR3: CASSLGTSGTDTQCF
DNA: TGTGCCAGCTCACTGGGGACTAGCGGGACTGATACGCAGTGTTTT

J: TRBJ1-1
size: many
D: -
V: TRBV25-1
CDR3: CASSDSVTNTEAFF
DNA: TGTGCCAGCAGTGATTCCGTTACCAACACTGAAGCTTTCTTT

J: TRBJ2-3
size: many
D: -
V: TRBV7-2
CDR3: CASSLGRGVNTDTQYF
DNA: TGTGCCAGCAGCTTGGGCAGGGGGGTAAACACAGATACGCAGTATTTT

J: TRBJ1-6
size: many
D: -
V: TRBV6-4
CDR3: CASSDSTYSPLHF
DNA: TGTGCCAGCAGTGACTCGACTTATTCACCCCTCCACTTT

J: TRBJ1-1
size: many
D: TRBD1
V: TRBV6-5
CDR3: CASRLQGATEAFF
DNA: TGTGCCAGCAGATTACAGGGGGCCACTGAAGCTTTCTTT